This TCR beta chain was retrieved from a study of Ad26.COV2.S vaccination and SARS-CoV-2 variants. Some clones are missing from TCRdb's copy, which holds only in-frame ones; the method was immunoSEQ multiplex PCR. This repertoire shows about 410,000 clones, 70% to 90% found once; its top ten account for roughly 3.2%. Per the germline V gene, CDR1 is SNHLY and CDR2 is FYNNEI. The CDR3 sequence is 14 residues long. V was trimmed by 2 bases and J by 7 bases, leaving 11 bases between them. Treatment described: some 20 received Ad26.COV2.S at low or high dose, single or two shots; 5 received placebo; per-sample allocation not given. The samples date from day 63 after the first vaccine or placebo injection.

The gene calls are TRBV2 and TRBJ2-2; possible D gene TRBD2, 5 bases. This receptor was obtained from a person between 18 and 65 years old who received the Ad26.COV2.S COVID-19 vaccine or a placebo. The sample here was peripheral blood, taken in a trial of Ad26.COV2.S vaccine versus placebo. In nucleotides, the CDR3 is TGTGCCAGCAGTGAACTCGGACTCGACGGGGAGCTGTTTTTT. It translates to CASSELGLDGELFF.